Listed below are T cell receptor beta chains from one sample, sequenced in a study of blood T cell repertoires in COVID-19. Clones were read by immunoSEQ multiplex PCR, and TCRdb kept only the in-frame ones, dropping some. The sample lists 65,000 to 95,000 clones, around 85% occurring once. The sample consisted of peripheral blood. The receptors derive from a man older than 75 with active or convalescent COVID-19. CDR3s include the opening cysteine and the closing phenylalanine or tryptophan. Each record gives: V gene, J gene, D gene, clone size, CDR3 protein, CDR3 DNA. D genes are given only for firm matches. Part of the rows lack a size; the others show once, few, many or a class for expanded clones.

v_gene: TRBV19; j_gene: TRBJ1-5; d_gene: -; abundance: -; CDR3aa: CASGRGQTFNQPQHF; CDR3nt: TGTGCCAGTGGGCGCGGGCAGACTTTCAATCAGCCCCAGCATTTT
v_gene: TRBV19; j_gene: TRBJ2-2; d_gene: -; abundance: few; CDR3aa: CASSTLGLDTGELFF; CDR3nt: TGTGCCAGTAGTACACTAGGTTTGGACACCGGGGAGCTGTTTTTT
v_gene: TRBV5-1; j_gene: TRBJ1-1; d_gene: TRBD1; abundance: -; CDR3aa: CASSPDGQGENTEAFF; CDR3nt: TGCGCCAGCAGTCCGGATGGACAGGGAGAGAACACTGAAGCTTTCTTT
v_gene: TRBV19; j_gene: TRBJ2-1; d_gene: TRBD2; abundance: once; CDR3aa: CASRPRGTRGYNEQFF; CDR3nt: TGTGCCAGTAGGCCCCGGGGGACTAGGGGATACAATGAGCAGTTCTTC
v_gene: TRBV18; j_gene: TRBJ2-3; d_gene: TRBD1; abundance: -; CDR3aa: CASSEDRLTDTQYF; CDR3nt: TGTGCCAGCTCCGAGGACAGGCTTACAGATACGCAGTATTTT
v_gene: TRBV25-1; j_gene: TRBJ1-6; d_gene: -; abundance: -; CDR3aa: CASSERGGSYNSPLHF; CDR3nt: TGTGCCAGCAGTGAACGAGGGGGTTCCTATAATTCACCCCTCCACTTT
v_gene: TRBV6-5; j_gene: TRBJ1-6; d_gene: -; abundance: -; CDR3aa: CASRKGQGGSPLHF; CDR3nt: TGTGCCAGCAGGAAGGGTCAGGGAGGTTCACCCCTCCACTTT
v_gene: TRBV18; j_gene: TRBJ1-6; d_gene: -; abundance: many; CDR3aa: CASSQQASDRTYNSPLHF; CDR3nt: TGTGCCAGCTCACAACAGGCTTCCGATAGGACCTATAATTCACCCCTCCACTTT
v_gene: TRBV7-9; j_gene: TRBJ1-2; d_gene: -; abundance: -; CDR3aa: CASSMTGFEGYTF; CDR3nt: TGTGCCAGCAGCATGACAGGTTTTGAGGGCTACACCTTC
v_gene: TRBV15; j_gene: TRBJ1-1; d_gene: -; abundance: -; CDR3aa: CATSRDLGRGGNTEAFF; CDR3nt: TGTGCCACCAGCAGAGATTTAGGTAGGGGGGGTAACACTGAAGCTTTCTTT
v_gene: TRBV4-1; j_gene: TRBJ2-3; d_gene: TRBD2; abundance: -; CDR3aa: CASSQEAGTVDTQYF; CDR3nt: TGCGCCAGCAGCCAAGAAGCGGGGACGGTAGATACGCAGTATTTT
v_gene: TRBV2; j_gene: TRBJ1-2; d_gene: -; abundance: once; CDR3aa: CASSRDILNYGYTF; CDR3nt: TGTGCCAGCAGCCGGGACATACTTAACTATGGCTACACCTTC
v_gene: TRBV7-8; j_gene: TRBJ2-5; d_gene: -; abundance: -; CDR3aa: CASSLEYGGQETQYF; CDR3nt: TGTGCCAGCAGCTTAGAGTACGGGGGACAAGAGACCCAGTACTTC
v_gene: TRBV24-1; j_gene: TRBJ2-1; d_gene: -; abundance: -; CDR3aa: CATSDSPGRTEDNEQFF; CDR3nt: TGTGCCACCAGTGATTCGCCCGGGAGGACAGAAGACAATGAGCAGTTCTTC
v_gene: TRBV19; j_gene: TRBJ1-2; d_gene: -; abundance: -; CDR3aa: CASSENRANYGYTF; CDR3nt: TGTGCCAGTAGCGAAAACAGAGCTAACTATGGCTACACCTTC
v_gene: TRBV21-1; j_gene: TRBJ1-5; d_gene: -; abundance: -; CDR3aa: CASSRSGTGERGTNQPQHF; CDR3nt: TGTGCCAGCAGCAGATCCGGGACAGGGGAGAGGGGCACCAATCAGCCCCAGCATTTT
v_gene: TRBV7-8; j_gene: TRBJ1-1; d_gene: -; abundance: -; CDR3aa: CASSYLDTLRGTEAFF; CDR3nt: TGTGCCAGCAGCTACTTAGATACTCTAAGGGGGACTGAAGCTTTCTTT